This T cell receptor (beta chain) was captured in a study of blood T cell repertoires in COVID-19 (dated by TCRdb to the early 2020s). Regarding the study in general: Collaborator samples came from the United States, Italy and Spain and covered acute and convalescent phases of COVID-19. A de-identified subject ID, COVID-19 status, age in years and sex were almost always included in the sample metadata. Samples came from the ongoing ImmuneRACE study (first 160 participants) plus 1,254 subjects from 6 global collaborators. The material from the prospective study consisted of cDNA or gDNA derived from T cells, B-cell-depleted T cells, or PBMCs. The repertoires were released in a freely available public database meant as a resource for research on the immune response to SARS-CoV-2. HLA class I and class II types, where available, came from metadata supplied by the sample provider rather than from assay-based typing. The dataset comprised deeply sampled blood TCRbeta repertoires from subjects exposed to, actively infected with, or recovered from COVID-19.

The immunoSEQ Assay, a bias-controlled multiplex PCR, was used to amplify TCRbeta CDR3 regions from genomic DNA. On the study's bioinformatics: The number of nucleated cells in each sample was estimated from the amplification of reference gene primers within the assay. To quantify the absolute abundance of each unique TCRbeta CDR3 rearrangement, sequence reads were collapsed and filtered. For each sample, productive Simpson clonality was calculated as the square root of Simpson's diversity index across productive rearrangements. Here the immuneACCESS table is served through TCRdb, limited to in-frame sequences with V and J called. Missing clones are a known gap in these copies; in checked studies unresolved V genes cover under half, and the rest lacks a known reason. That table supplies the V and J calls and clone size; D and trimming were determined from the DNA. Counted in this sample were about 170,000 clones; approximately 91% of them appeared once. Approximately 5% of the sample goes to the ten largest clones.

The junction shows trimming of 6 bases on V and 3 bases on J, plus 6 bases between the germline ends. The CDR3 numbers 11 residues from cysteine through phenylalanine. Only the CDR3 DNA is retained, 33 bases long and in frame from the first base. Reading the germline V gene gives CDR1 MDHEN and CDR2 SYDVKM. Overall results and qualifications from the work: Clinical and demographic metadata were provided uncurated, with the amount varying by source and participant.

A single count supports this clone. Its recognized antigen is unknown. Per-base qualities were not stored, and no clone one base away is much larger. At one collaborating source in Seattle, patients were enrolled during active infection and were followed longitudinally through the course of disease. Whole blood was collected in K2EDTA tubes by collaborating institutions according to the institutions' own protocols. Collaborator samples were shipped for TCRbeta analysis as frozen whole blood, isolated PBMCs, or DNA extracted from either sample type. Sequencing was performed on peripheral blood. The sequence links TRBV28 to TRBJ2-7, and TRBD2 may be the D gene, going by 5 matching bases. This receptor was taken from a man aged 18-30 years with COVID-19, enrolled during active disease. The CDR3: CASRADYEQYF. DNA sequence: TGTGCCAGCAGAGCGGACTACGAGCAGTACTTC. Outside the CDR3, residues come from the reference TRBV28 and TRBJ2-7 proteins, so the full variable domain is: DVKVTQSSRYLVKRTGEKVFLECVQDMDHENMFWYRQDPGLGLRLIYFSYDVKMKEKGDIPEGYSVSREKKERFSLILESASTNQTSMYLCASRADYEQYFGPGTRLTVT.